This T cell receptor beta chain was captured by sequencing in a study of cytomegalovirus exposure and HLA in healthy donors (dated by TCRdb to about 2017). Background on the whole study: In an earlier analysis of approximately 500 of the donors, 276 Gb of sequence data and approximately 120 million unique TCR beta sequences from about 180 million T cells were reported. HLA typing covered class I and class II loci at four-digit resolution. Every discovery cohort repertoire had been produced on one sequencing platform. The study aimed to test whether cataloging public T cell receptors could reveal signatures of past pathogen exposure. Among almost 400 genotyped donors of the cohort, an average of around 240,000 unique TCR beta nucleotide sequences were sequenced per donor, 15% to 20% of them non-productive. Typing coverage varied by locus: roughly 629-630 donors for A, B, C, DRB1 and DQB1; around 560 for DQA1; 606 for DPA1; approximately 450 for DPB1. A later analysis re-analyzed previously published TCR beta repertoires from roughly 690 donors and added high-resolution HLA genotyping to study TCR occurrence patterns. An earlier analysis of about 620 of the donors applied high-throughput TCR beta sequencing to assess whether each TCR beta V gene segment acted as functional or pseudogenic. The study profiled the T cell repertoires of 500 to 800 subjects by immunosequencing and related them to cytomegalovirus serostatus. Donor age, sex, ethnicity and CMV serostatus were compiled alongside the repertoire data. Rather than using new phenotypic data, the later analysis identified candidate immune exposures from TCR beta sequences and from how often those sequences occurred across donors. In a later genetic analysis, genome-wide SNP genotypes for about 65% of the roughly 700 donors were used, and that subset was treated as a discovery cohort. The genetic ancestry cluster associated with self-reported Caucasian donors included 70% to 85% of the 350 to 500 genotyped donors. To predict cytomegalovirus infection status, the study combined high-throughput TCR immunosequencing, statistical association of individual TCRs with disease status, and machine learning. An early release that covered 500 to 800 HLA-typed donors contained around 300 gigabases of sequencing data and approximately 85 million unique TCR sequences. Along with the approximately 620-subject first cohort, a separate validation cohort of over 90 different subjects was used. A handful of DR-DQ haplotypes were handled as single units for association and clustering because linkage in the cohort was strong.

The V end gives up 0 bases and the J end 4 bases, leaving 4 bases in the junction not matched to a gene. CDR1 and CDR2 were assigned from the germline V gene as SGHRS and YFSETQ. From the cysteine up to the phenylalanine, the CDR3 has a length of 15 residues. The retained sequence is limited to the CDR3, 45 bases, with the frame set at the first base. For this clone: Its antigen remains undetermined. Per-base qualities were not stored, and no clone one base away is much larger.

The cohort comprised around 700 healthy bone marrow donors. Cohort members were all nominally healthy when sampled, although unrecorded immune exposures were likely present. The donor was CMV seropositive and belonged to the group of 250 to 350 seropositive cohort members. A peripheral blood sample was provided by each donor, and peripheral blood mononuclear cells were used for TCR beta sequencing. Genomic DNA extraction from the blood cell samples was performed with the Qiagen DNeasy Blood Extraction Kit. Receptor libraries were prepared by the immunoSEQ multiplex PCR assay. For the multiplex PCR, a mixture combining 60 forward primers for TCR Vbeta segments and 13 reverse primers for TCR Jbeta segments was used. A multiplex PCR assay on genomic DNA amplified the CDR3 region of rearranged TCR beta genes. On the Illumina HiSeq System, the amplified TCR beta libraries were sequenced as 87-base-pair reads. The authors' pipeline ran thus. In a later analysis, roughly 80 million unique TCR beta chains were counted across the roughly 610 repertoires, and some 10 million of these chains were shared by at least two donors. Raw reads were error-corrected and collapsed into unique sequences by a nearest-neighbor algorithm in which closely related sequences were merged to remove PCR and sequencing errors. CDR3 sequences were aligned to IMGT reference sequences to assign V, D and J gene segments. For a sequence to be retained, at least a six-nucleotide match to both a V gene segment and a J gene segment was required. A rearrangement counted as productive if the CDR3 had no stop codons and remained in frame with V and J, and every other rearrangement counted as non-productive. CDR3 was defined according to IMGT convention as the region running from the second conserved V-encoded cysteine to the conserved J-encoded phenylalanine. The earlier analysis of about 590 of the donors excluded sequences that lacked an unambiguous match to a single V gene segment. In an earlier analysis of several hundred of the donors, V segments were called functional above 56.7% productive rearrangements and were called segregating when the between-donor standard deviation exceeded 5%. A statistical classification framework was developed to diagnose cytomegalovirus status using the catalog of TCR beta chain sequences. A later analysis assigned V and J genes by comparing TCR nucleotide sequences with IMGT/GENE-DB human TR gene sequences. A later analysis assigned CDR3 sequences and most-parsimonious VDJ recombination scenarios with the TCRdist pipeline. In a later analysis, each TCR beta chain was defined by its CDR3 amino acid sequence together with its V-gene family, and reads lacking a unique V-gene family were excluded. A later analysis removed 592 highly shared, low-generation-probability nucleotide sequences to deal with suspected cross-contamination and a sequencing artifact. For each public chain, a later analysis derived a clonal expansion index from normalized ranks of inferred template counts within each repertoire. Generation probabilities in a later analysis came from a VDJ recombination model fitted to out-of-frame rearrangements, and those results were checked against IGoR. Hypergeometric tests were used in a later analysis to score TCR-TCR, TCR-HLA and TCR-CMV co-occurrence, with a repertoire-size bias correction applied to the TCR pairs. In a later analysis, false discovery rates were estimated by permuting HLA or CMV assignments 20 times. In a later analysis, co-occurring TCRs were grouped using DBSCAN, and TCRdist sequence similarity was added for clustering within HLA-allele-positive subsets. Repertoires with fewer than 30,000 or more than 120,000 public chains were left out of co-occurrence clustering, as were five repertoires with anomalous nucleotide sharing. The source is immuneACCESS, and TCRdb retained only in-frame sequences with V and J called. Part of the clones is not carried over; for the studies checked, unresolved V genes explain less than half of this, and the remainder is unexplained. D and trimming were read from the DNA, whereas the V and J calls and clone size are those reported in that table. The sample data list tens of thousands of clones, and around four fifths of these were observed just once. The top ten clones comprise around a fifth of the sample.

Broader findings and caveats from the paper: Across donors, most TCR sequences were observed very rarely, whereas some public TCRs were present in many individuals. Roughly uniform sequencing depth across donors was assumed in presence/absence analyses, although this assumption may not hold. Correlated functional status among segregating V segments might reflect linkage disequilibrium, but an unknown experimental factor could not be ruled out. Compared with equally common non-associated chains, HLA-associated TCR beta chains in a later analysis were more clonally expanded and had lower generation probabilities. An association between a missense DCLRE1C variant and V-gene and J-gene trimming of TCR beta chains was found in a later genetic analysis and replicated in an independent cohort. Some IMGT-functional V segments, including TRBV6-2 and TRBV6-3, could not be told apart with the 87-base-pair reads, so those segments were excluded. According to a later analysis, TCR association rates differed among HLA loci, with DRB1 alleles showing the most associated TCRs and HLA-C alleles showing the fewest. HLA typing was unavailable for some donors at each locus, so association tests used only the typed subset. A later genetic analysis reported fewer N-insertions in productive TCRs among donors in an Asian-associated ancestry cluster than the roughly 690-donor mean. The authors suggested that the approach could potentially be generalized to other disease states and immunological phenotypes. In an earlier analysis of more than 500 of the donors, most TCR beta V segments appeared in productive rearrangements about 87% or about 30% of the time, broadly matching IMGT annotations. In a later analysis, more than 15,000 TCR beta sequences were associated with specific HLA alleles at a false discovery rate of 0.05. CMV serostatus was the only immune exposure information available for the cohort. A few of the identified cytomegalovirus-associated TCR beta chains were confirmed in vitro to be specific for cytomegalovirus antigens. When HLA alleles, especially DR and DQ, strongly co-occurred, attributing TCR associations to individual alleles was difficult. According to a later analysis, most CMV-associated TCR beta chains appeared to be HLA-restricted, and the HLA associations seemed to be driven largely by CMV exposure. A further reported finding was that TCR beta sequences accurately predicted the HLA-A and HLA-B alleles for most subjects in the first cohort. A total of fewer than 200 TCR beta chains were listed by the study as associated with cytomegalovirus. In both the original and validation cohorts, the classifier was reported to diagnose cytomegalovirus status with high specificity and sensitivity. In a later analysis, several top co-occurrence clusters were reported to appear linked to parvovirus B19, influenza, CMV and Epstein-Barr virus. In this cohort, only TCR beta chains were sequenced, and detectable features were limited by the absence of alpha or paired-chain data. A group of highly shared sequence variants was considered likely to be a technical artifact of the sequencing pipeline. The earlier analysis of approximately 560 of the donors excluded roughly 17 rarely observed V segments, including chromosome 9 orphons, because counts were too low.

The chain was built from TRBV5-1 and TRBJ2-1; the central 7 bases match TRBD1. Sequenced material: PBMCs. The receptor was derived from a woman aged 25 to 39 in good health and CMV-seropositive. In nucleotide form, the sequence is TGCGCCAGCAGCTTGGAAGGGACAGAGTACAATGAGCAGTTCTTC. This codes for CASSLEGTEYNEQFF.